The rows below give T cell receptor beta chains drawn from one sample of a study of blood T cell repertoires in COVID-19. Profiled with immunoSEQ multiplex PCR; TCRdb holds only in-frame clones, not every one. Of some 150,000 clones in the sample, around 87% were seen once. The sequenced sample consisted of peripheral blood. The receptors originated from a man aged 45-65 years who had recovered from COVID-19. The CDR3 runs from the conserved cysteine through the conserved F or W. A D gene is named only where the DNA matches it firmly. Size values are once, few and many counts, or a class for expanded clones, and some rows have none.

d_call j_call cdr3_length v_call clone_size cdr3_aa cdr3_nt
NA TRBJ2-7 13 TRBV7-2 NA CASSRDSNYEQYF TGTGCCAGCAGTCGGGATTCGAACTACGAGCAGTACTTC
NA TRBJ2-1 16 TRBV27 NA CASRRDSTSSYNEQFF TGTGCCAGCAGACGGGACTCAACAAGCTCCTACAATGAGCAGTTCTTC
NA TRBJ2-5 16 TRBV9 NA CASSPMAVPLQETQYF TGTGCCAGCAGCCCAATGGCAGTCCCTCTCCAAGAGACCCAGTACTTC
NA TRBJ2-3 14 TRBV19 NA CASSIESGTDTQYF TGTGCCAGTAGTATAGAATCAGGGACAGATACGCAGTATTTT
TRBD1 TRBJ2-2 18 TRBV7-3 NA CASSFWGQGATDGGELFF TGTGCCAGCAGCTTCTGGGGGCAGGGGGCTACCGACGGCGGGGAGCTGTTTTTT
TRBD1 TRBJ1-4 16 TRBV5-1 NA CASSFVPGQENEKLFF TGCGCCAGCAGCTTCGTACCGGGACAGGAGAATGAAAAACTGTTTTTT
NA TRBJ2-3 15 TRBV3-1/TRBV3-2 NA CASSQETSPTDTQYF TGTGCCAGCAGCCAAGAGACTTCGCCCACAGATACGCAGTATTTT
NA TRBJ2-1 13 TRBV9 NA CASSVAQGNEQFF TGTGCCAGCAGCGTAGCTCAGGGTAATGAGCAGTTCTTC
NA TRBJ2-7 14 TRBV2 NA CASSESGGTYEQYF TGTGCCAGCAGTGAATCCGGCGGAACCTACGAGCAGTACTTC
TRBD1 TRBJ1-6 14 TRBV7-8 NA CASSTTGGYSPLHF TGTGCCAGCAGCACCACAGGGGGTTATTCACCCCTCCACTTT
TRBD1 TRBJ2-7 13 TRBV11-2 NA CASSFSTGNEQYF TGTGCCAGCAGCTTTTCGACAGGGAACGAGCAGTACTTC
NA TRBJ2-1 14 TRBV2 NA CATKLVYSYNEQFF TGTGCCACCAAACTAGTTTACTCCTACAATGAGCAGTTCTTC
NA TRBJ1-2 16 TRBV7-2 NA CASSSTGTLSSRGYTF TGTGCCAGCAGCTCCACCGGGACACTCTCCTCGCGGGGCTACACCTTC
TRBD1 TRBJ1-1 13 TRBV5-1 once CASRKTGATEAFF TGCGCCAGCAGGAAAACAGGGGCCACTGAAGCTTTCTTT
TRBD2 TRBJ2-3 17 TRBV4-3 NA CASSQDLAGGSTDTQYF TGCGCCAGCAGCCAAGATCTTGCGGGGGGCAGCACAGATACGCAGTATTTT
NA TRBJ2-3 15 TRBV7-2 NA CASSPPRQGTDTQYF TGTGCCAGCAGCCCCCCCAGACAGGGCACAGATACGCAGTATTTT
NA TRBJ1-4 11 TRBV20-1 NA CSAGTQEKLFF TGCAGTGCCGGGACACAAGAAAAACTGTTTTTT
TRBD1 TRBJ1-2 14 TRBV5-5 NA CASSTGAANYGYTF TGTGCCAGCAGCACAGGGGCCGCTAACTATGGCTACACCTTC
NA TRBJ1-2 12 TRBV2 NA CASSDVSYGYTF TGTGCCAGCAGTGACGTTTCTTATGGCTACACCTTC
NA TRBJ1-4 14 TRBV29-1 NA CSVEADTQDEKLFF TGCAGCGTTGAAGCCGACACACAGGATGAAAAACTGTTTTTT
NA TRBJ1-6 17 TRBV4-2 NA CASSQEVSLGQNSPLHF TGTGCCAGCAGCCAAGAGGTCAGCCTGGGGCAGAACTCACCCCTCCACTTT
TRBD1 TRBJ1-2 15 TRBV4-1 NA CASSQDWDSGYGYTF TGCGCCAGCAGCCAAGATTGGGACAGCGGATATGGCTACACCTTC
NA TRBJ2-3 19 TRBV18 NA CASSPDDRPLMKNTDTQYF TGTGCCAGCTCACCAGACGACAGGCCCCTTATGAAAAACACAGATACGCAGTATTTT
TRBD1 TRBJ2-2 15 TRBV9 NA CASSVGQGANGELFF TGTGCCAGCAGCGTTGGACAGGGGGCGAACGGGGAGCTGTTTTTT
NA TRBJ1-6 16 TRBV5-8 few CASSLAWGQHNSPLHF TGTGCCAGCAGCTTGGCGTGGGGGCAGCATAATTCACCCCTCCACTTT
NA TRBJ2-5 13 TRBV9 NA CASSAGYQETQYF TGTGCCAGCAGCGCCGGGTACCAAGAGACCCAGTACTTC
TRBD1 TRBJ1-5 16 TRBV7-2 NA CASSLRRTGENQPQHF TGTGCCAGCAGCTTAAGACGGACAGGGGAGAATCAGCCCCAGCATTTT
NA TRBJ1-1 13 TRBV29-1 NA CSATAGSNTEAFF TGCAGCGCGACGGCGGGTTCGAACACTGAAGCTTTCTTT
NA TRBJ2-7 11 TRBV6-5 NA CASSSRYEQYF TGTGCCAGCAGTTCCCGGTACGAGCAGTACTTC
TRBD1 TRBJ1-6 16 TRBV9 NA CASSEGQGAVYSPLHF TGTGCCAGCAGCGAGGGACAGGGGGCTGTTTATTCACCCCTCCACTTT
NA TRBJ2-7 15 TRBV5-1 NA CASSLEPGEAYEQYF TGCGCCAGCAGCTTGGAGCCCGGGGAGGCCTACGAGCAGTACTTC
NA TRBJ1-1 16 TRBV5-1 NA CASSLDLTGQNTEAFF TGCGCCAGCAGCTTAGATTTGACAGGCCAGAACACTGAAGCTTTCTTT
TRBD1 TRBJ2-2 14 TRBV6-5 NA CASRWTGGTGELFF TGTGCCAGCAGATGGACAGGGGGCACCGGGGAGCTGTTTTTT
NA TRBJ1-2 15 TRBV5-1 NA CASSSRGSPNYGYTF TGCGCCAGCAGTTCCAGGGGTAGCCCTAACTATGGCTACACCTTC
NA TRBJ1-6 15 TRBV19 few CASSAPTTGGSPLHF TGTGCCAGTAGCGCTCCTACCACGGGAGGTTCACCCCTCCACTTT
NA TRBJ2-6 17 TRBV4-2 NA CASSQAAREAGANVLTF TGTGCCAGCAGCCAAGCAGCAAGGGAGGCCGGGGCCAACGTCCTGACTTTC
NA TRBJ1-5 14 TRBV3-1/TRBV3-2 NA CASTHRVSNQPQHF TGTGCCAGCACCCACAGGGTCAGCAATCAGCCCCAGCATTTT
NA TRBJ1-1 14 TRBV7-9 NA CASSSRVVNTEAFF TGTGCCAGCAGCTCTAGAGTGGTGAACACTGAAGCTTTCTTT
NA TRBJ1-5 14 TRBV11-2 NA CASSLGNSNQPQHF TGTGCCAGCAGCTTAGGTAATAGCAATCAGCCCCAGCATTTT
NA TRBJ1-1 13 TRBV30 NA CAWSKHANTEAFF TGTGCCTGGAGTAAACACGCGAACACTGAAGCTTTCTTT
NA TRBJ2-7 16 TRBV18 NA CASSPFPAGTSYEQYF TGTGCCAGCTCCCCATTTCCAGCGGGGACATCCTACGAGCAGTACTTC
NA TRBJ2-3 17 TRBV29-1 NA CSAPPGGNAPSTDTQYF TGCAGCGCCCCGCCCGGGGGAAACGCCCCTAGCACAGATACGCAGTATTTT
TRBD1 TRBJ1-1 13 TRBV6-2/TRBV6-3 NA CASSLDRVTEAFF TGTGCCAGCAGTTTGGACAGGGTGACTGAAGCTTTCTTT
NA TRBJ1-4 11 TRBV2 NA CASSLGDPLFF TGTGCCAGCAGTCTAGGTGATCCACTGTTTTTT
TRBD1 TRBJ1-2 15 TRBV9 once CASSVEDRGLRGYTF TGTGCCAGCAGCGTAGAGGACAGGGGGTTGCGTGGCTACACCTTC
NA TRBJ1-5 13 TRBV6-5 once CASTSQSNQPQHF TGTGCCAGCACCTCGCAGAGCAATCAGCCCCAGCATTTT
NA TRBJ2-2 12 TRBV27 NA CGGDTNTGELFF TGTGGGGGAGACACCAACACCGGGGAGCTGTTTTTT
NA TRBJ2-3 20 TRBV15 NA CATSSGGTGLLAGTTDTQYF TGTGCCACCAGCAGCGGCGGGACAGGGCTACTAGCGGGGACCACAGATACGCAGTATTTT
NA TRBJ1-2 13 TRBV9 NA CASRGGPGDGYTF TGTGCCTCACGGGGGGGACCTGGGGACGGCTACACCTTC
TRBD1 TRBJ1-5 16 TRBV7-2 NA CASSPGTGYSNQPQHF TGTGCCAGCAGCCCGGGGACAGGTTATAGCAATCAGCCCCAGCATTTT
TRBD1 TRBJ1-3 15 TRBV7-2 NA CASSPDRGSGNTIYF TGTGCCAGCAGCCCGGACAGGGGCTCTGGAAACACCATATATTTT
TRBD2 TRBJ2-5 15 TRBV4-3 NA CASSQDQTSGETQYF TGCGCCAGCAGCCAAGATCAAACTAGCGGGGAGACCCAGTACTTC
TRBD2 TRBJ2-3 17 TRBV4-3 once CASSQDLLAGGTDTQYF TGCGCCAGCAGCCAAGATCTCCTAGCGGGGGGCACAGATACGCAGTATTTT
TRBD1 TRBJ1-5 15 TRBV6-2/TRBV6-3 NA CASSPGQASNQPQHF TGTGCCAGCAGCCCCGGACAGGCCAGCAATCAGCCCCAGCATTTT
TRBD2 TRBJ2-7 15 TRBV4-3 NA CASSRAGGAAYEQYF TGCGCCAGCAGCCGCGCGGGAGGGGCGGCCTACGAGCAGTACTTC
TRBD1 TRBJ2-1 16 TRBV4-1 NA CASSFGTGPSYNEQFF TGCGCCAGCAGCTTCGGGACAGGACCTTCCTACAATGAGCAGTTCTTC
NA TRBJ2-7 10 TRBV30 NA CAWSGTVWTF TGTGCCTGGAGTGGGACAGTGTGGACCTTC
TRBD1 TRBJ2-7 14 TRBV28 NA CASSRDRASYEQYF TGTGCCAGCAGTCGGGACAGGGCTAGCTACGAGCAGTACTTC
TRBD1 TRBJ1-1 14 TRBV2 NA CASSMGQGSTEAFF TGTGCCAGCAGTATGGGACAGGGGAGCACTGAAGCTTTCTTT
TRBD2 TRBJ2-1 15 TRBV24-1 NA CATSQSAGGYNEQFF TGTGCCACCAGTCAATCAGCCGGGGGGTACAATGAGCAGTTCTTC